This is a list of T cell receptor beta chains from one sample in a study of blood T cell repertoires in COVID-19. Sequencing was performed with immunoSEQ multiplex PCR; in TCRdb, only in-frame clones are kept and a portion is missing. The sample shows 85,000 to 130,000 clones, over 70% of them seen only once. The specimen sequenced was peripheral blood. The receptors originated from a human donor with acute or convalescent COVID-19. The donor label of this sample is uncertain. Both conserved end residues are part of each CDR3. The order of the fields is clone size, V gene, J gene, D gene, CDR3 DNA, CDR3 protein. D genes are given only for firm matches. Clone size appears in some rows only: once, few, many, or a class for an expanded clone.

.,TRBV11-2,TRBJ1-5,.,TGTGCCAGCAGCTTAGCAAGCAATTCGCCCCAGCATTTT,CASSLASNSPQHF
.,TRBV24-1,TRBJ2-3,TRBD2,TGTGCCACCAGTGATTTACTAGCGGGGGGTACAGATACGCAGTATTTT,CATSDLLAGGTDTQYF
.,TRBV9,TRBJ2-3,.,TGTGCCAGCAGCGTTACAAGCGCCCCCCCCACAGATACGCAGTATTTT,CASSVTSAPPTDTQYF
.,TRBV27,TRBJ2-3,TRBD1,TGTGCCAGCAGTCCTTTCTCAGGGGGCGTTACGCAGTATTTT,CASSPFSGGVTQYF
.,TRBV27,TRBJ1-6,.,TGTGCCAGCAGGCCTATCGATGGGACTTATAATTCACCCCTCCACTTT,CASRPIDGTYNSPLHF
.,TRBV7-2,TRBJ2-5,TRBD2,TGTGCCAGCAGCGCCCGAAAGCGGGGGCCGCCCAAGGAGACCCAGTACTTC,CASSARKRGPPKETQYF
few,TRBV7-8,TRBJ1-1,TRBD1,TGTGCCAGCAGCAATACCGGGACAGGGTCGGTTGAAGCTTTCTTT,CASSNTGTGSVEAFF
.,TRBV30,TRBJ2-1,.,TGTGCCTGGAGTCGGGGAAATGAGCAGTTCTTC,CAWSRGNEQFF
.,TRBV7-6,TRBJ2-3,TRBD1,TGTGCCAGCAGCTCCACAGGGGCTACGATAGATACGCAGTATTTT,CASSSTGATIDTQYF
.,TRBV5-1,TRBJ2-3,TRBD2,TGCGCCAGCAGCTTGGCTAGCGGGTACACAGATACGCAGTATTTT,CASSLASGYTDTQYF
.,TRBV12-3/TRBV12-4,TRBJ1-5,.,TGTGCCAGCAGTCGCGGGGTTGATCAGCCCCAGCATTTT,CASSRGVDQPQHF
.,TRBV29-1,TRBJ1-1,.,TGCAGCGTTAATCAGGGGCCCTCCGTCCTGAACACTGAAGCTTTCTTT,CSVNQGPSVLNTEAFF
once,TRBV5-1,TRBJ2-5,.,TGCGCCAGCAGCTTGGGCGACCCGGGACAAGAGGGAGAGACCCAGTACTTC,CASSLGDPGQEGETQYF
.,TRBV30,TRBJ1-5,.,TGTGCCTGGAGTACCCAGGCGAGCAATCAGCCCCAGCATTTT,CAWSTQASNQPQHF
.,TRBV29-1,TRBJ1-3,.,TGCAGCGCCCCCCAGGGGACACCAAGCAGAAACACCATATATTTT,CSAPQGTPSRNTIYF
once,TRBV12-3/TRBV12-4,TRBJ1-1,.,TGTGCCAGCAGAAAACAGGGATACACTGAAGCTTTCTTT,CASRKQGYTEAFF
.,TRBV28,TRBJ1-2,.,TGTGCCAGCAGTTTATTGTCGGCGGGGGATGGCTACACCTTC,CASSLLSAGDGYTF
.,TRBV6-5,TRBJ2-7,.,TGTGCCAGCATTCCACTGGGGGGGCCCTCCTACGAGCAGTACTTC,CASIPLGGPSYEQYF
.,TRBV6-1,TRBJ2-1,.,TGTGCCAGCAGTGAAGATGGCCTTTTCAATGAGCAGTTCTTC,CASSEDGLFNEQFF
once,TRBV6-5,TRBJ2-6,TRBD2,TGTGCCAGCAGTAAGCGGGGGACTGGGGCCAACGTCCTGACTTTC,CASSKRGTGANVLTF
.,TRBV11-2,TRBJ1-2,.,TGTGCCAGCAGCTTTCGACAGGGCTACACCTTC,CASSFRQGYTF
few,TRBV15,TRBJ1-1,.,TGTGCCACCAGCAGAGACCAGAACACTGAAGCTTTCTTT,CATSRDQNTEAFF
.,TRBV5-6,TRBJ1-6,.,TGTGCCAGCAGTCGACAGTATAATTCACCCCTCCACTTT,CASSRQYNSPLHF
.,TRBV28,TRBJ1-5,.,TGTGCCAGCAGTTTCGGGACAAGTCAGCCCCAGCATTTT,CASSFGTSQPQHF
.,TRBV6-5,TRBJ1-2,TRBD1,TGTGCCAGCAGGACACAGGGGGCCTCCTATGGCTACACCTTC,CASRTQGASYGYTF
.,TRBV18,TRBJ2-3,TRBD2,TGTGCCAGCTCACGCTCGACTAGCGGGGGGGATACGCAGTATTTT,CASSRSTSGGDTQYF
.,TRBV19,TRBJ1-4,TRBD1,TGTGCCAGTAAGGGACAGTATAATGAAAAACTGTTTTTT,CASKGQYNEKLFF
.,TRBV19,TRBJ2-3,TRBD2,TGTGCCAGTTCGGGACTAGCGGGGATCTCGGGTACGCAGTATTTT,CASSGLAGISGTQYF
.,TRBV19,TRBJ1-2,TRBD1,TGTGCCAGTAGTGTTACGGGACAGGGAACTAACTATGGCTACACCTTC,CASSVTGQGTNYGYTF
.,TRBV9,TRBJ2-1,TRBD2,TGTGCCAGCAGCGAATCCCTCAGCGGGGGACTCGATGAGCAGTTCTTC,CASSESLSGGLDEQFF
.,TRBV5-1,TRBJ2-3,.,TGCGCCAGCAGCTTGGGGCAGGGGCCCACAGATACGCAGTATTTT,CASSLGQGPTDTQYF
once,TRBV2,TRBJ1-4,TRBD1,TGTGCCAGCAGTCCCGGGACAGGGGGTATAAGAAATGAAAAACTGTTTTTT,CASSPGTGGIRNEKLFF
.,TRBV10-2,TRBJ2-5,.,TGCGCCAGCAGTGAGACGGGGAGGGAGACCCAGTACTTC,CASSETGRETQYF
few,TRBV27,TRBJ2-1,.,TGTGCCAGCACGGCCAAGCGGAGGTCCTACAATGAGCAGTTCTTC,CASTAKRRSYNEQFF
many,TRBV28,TRBJ1-2,TRBD1,TGTGCCAGCAGTTCCGGGACAGGGTCGGGCTACACCTTC,CASSSGTGSGYTF
.,TRBV6-6,TRBJ1-2,TRBD1,TGTGCCAGCAGTTCTCCTGGACAGGGAATTAACTATGGCTACACCTTC,CASSSPGQGINYGYTF
.,TRBV2,TRBJ2-2,TRBD1,TGTGCCAGCAGTGTACAGGGGTACGGGGAGCTGTTTTTT,CASSVQGYGELFF
once,TRBV13,TRBJ2-3,TRBD2,TGTGCCAGCAGCACACTAGCGGGGGGGCTCCTCGCAGATACGCAGTATTTT,CASSTLAGGLLADTQYF
.,TRBV7-2,TRBJ2-7,.,TGTGCCAGCAGCTTCCACGGCGAGCAGTACTTC,CASSFHGEQYF
.,TRBV7-6,TRBJ2-7,TRBD1,TGTGCCAGCAGCCTCCGACAGGGCCCCTACGAGCAGTACTTC,CASSLRQGPYEQYF
once,TRBV28,TRBJ2-3,.,TGTGCCAGCAGTTTATTCCAGCGGGCAAACACAGATACGCAGTATTTT,CASSLFQRANTDTQYF
.,TRBV7-2,TRBJ1-5,TRBD1,TGTGCCAGCAGCTTAGTCTCAGGGGGCCAGCCCCAGCATTTT,CASSLVSGGQPQHF
few,TRBV30,TRBJ2-3,TRBD1,TGTGCCTGGAGCCAGGCGGGACAGGGAGTTGGAGATACGCAGTATTTT,CAWSQAGQGVGDTQYF
.,TRBV11-3,TRBJ1-4,.,TGTGCCAGCAGCTTAGCTTATCAGGGTGAGGATGAAAAACTGTTTTTT,CASSLAYQGEDEKLFF
.,TRBV19,TRBJ1-1,.,TGTGCCAGCCTTCGGAGGGCACTGGGAGACACTGAAGCTTTCTTT,CASLRRALGDTEAFF
few,TRBV18,TRBJ1-1,TRBD1,TGTGCCAGCTCACCGGACAGGGGCCCCGTCGGGAACACTGAAGCTTTCTTT,CASSPDRGPVGNTEAFF
few,TRBV5-1,TRBJ2-5,TRBD1,TGCGCCAGCAGCTTCGGGACAGGCCCTCGGGAGACCCAGTACTTC,CASSFGTGPRETQYF
.,TRBV9,TRBJ2-5,.,TGTGCCAGCAGCGTAAGGGGGGAGGGAGGAGAGACCCAGTACTTC,CASSVRGEGGETQYF
.,TRBV19,TRBJ1-1,TRBD1,TGTGCCAGTAGTACCTACCGGGACAGCACAGCCAGGGCTTTCTTT,CASSTYRDSTARAFF
few,TRBV29-1,TRBJ2-1,.,TGCAGCGTTGACCGGGGTACCACCTACAATGAGCAGTTCTTC,CSVDRGTTYNEQFF
.,TRBV28,TRBJ2-5,.,TGTGCCAGCAGTTCCCCCGCTAGCAGGCAGACCCAGTACTTC,CASSSPASRQTQYF
.,TRBV21-1,TRBJ2-1,.,TGTGCCAGCAGCGCCAGACTAGCGGGGGTGTACAATGAGCAGTTCTTC,CASSARLAGVYNEQFF